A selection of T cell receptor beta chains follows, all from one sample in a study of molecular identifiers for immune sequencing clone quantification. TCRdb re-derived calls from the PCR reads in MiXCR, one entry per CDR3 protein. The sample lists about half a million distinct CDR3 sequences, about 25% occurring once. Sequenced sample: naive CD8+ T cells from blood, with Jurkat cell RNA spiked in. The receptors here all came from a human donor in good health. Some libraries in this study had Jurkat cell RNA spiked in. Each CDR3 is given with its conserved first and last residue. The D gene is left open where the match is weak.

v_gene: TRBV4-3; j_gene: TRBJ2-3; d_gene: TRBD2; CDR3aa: CASSQDPTSGGAPDTQYF
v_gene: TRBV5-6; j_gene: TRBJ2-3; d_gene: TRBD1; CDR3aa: CASSLLTGAAGTQYF
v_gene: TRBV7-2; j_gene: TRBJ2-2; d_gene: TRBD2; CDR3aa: CASSLMGGSFAGELFF
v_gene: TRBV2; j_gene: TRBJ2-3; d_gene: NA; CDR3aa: CASSENIGTAPESSTDTQYF
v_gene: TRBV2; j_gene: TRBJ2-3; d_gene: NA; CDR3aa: CASSTSTSGTDTQYF
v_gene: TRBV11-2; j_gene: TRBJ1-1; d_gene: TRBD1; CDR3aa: CASSLSPGGPDTEAFF
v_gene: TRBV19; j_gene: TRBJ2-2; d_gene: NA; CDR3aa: CASTPSTGELFF
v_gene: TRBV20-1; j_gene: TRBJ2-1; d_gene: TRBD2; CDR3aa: CSAASGRAFGNEQFF
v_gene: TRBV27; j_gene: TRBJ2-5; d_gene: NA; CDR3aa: CASSLTGPQETQYF
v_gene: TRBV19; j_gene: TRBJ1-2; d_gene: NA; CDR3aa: CASSMQGTYGYTF
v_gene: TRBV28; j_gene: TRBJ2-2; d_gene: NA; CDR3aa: CASSTPRTATTGELFF
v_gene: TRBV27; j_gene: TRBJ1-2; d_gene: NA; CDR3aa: CASSFSVFSGYAF
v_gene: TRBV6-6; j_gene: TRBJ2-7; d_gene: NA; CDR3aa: CASSEDGAYEQYF
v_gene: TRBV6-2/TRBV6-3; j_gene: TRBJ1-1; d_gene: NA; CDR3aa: CASSYYGRAFF
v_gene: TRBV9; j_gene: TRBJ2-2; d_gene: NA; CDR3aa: CASSVTGTITGELFF
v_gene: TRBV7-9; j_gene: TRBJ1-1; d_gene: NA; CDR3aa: CASSLRPLGTEAFF